One sample yielded the 30 T cell receptor beta chains listed below, sequenced in a study of post-analysis software for immune sequencing data. Findings and limits, study-wide: Patients showed TRBV5-6, TRBV5-1 and TRBV20-1 among 4 or 5 TRBV segments more frequent than in controls.

Unique molecular identifiers were present in the TCR beta cDNA libraries. From the PCR reads, TCRdb called clonotypes with MiXCR, one entry per CDR3 protein. The top ten clones hold 9.5% to 13% of a sample with about 500,000 distinct CDR3 sequences, around 40% of them seen once. These receptors' targets are unknown. The sequenced material came from blood. These receptors originate from a girl aged 10 to 17 with multiple sclerosis.

The chain employs TRBV12-3 or TRBV12-4 and TRBJ1-2, with D unresolved. This CDR3 region has 14 residues. Trimming took 5 bases from V and 1 from J, leaving 11 bases between them. The CDR3 nucleotides read TGTGCCAGCAGTCCATTTGGGAGTAACTATGGCTACACCTTC. Protein: CASSPFGSNYGYTF.

The rearrangement joins TRBV24-1 to TRBJ2-1; D not certain. The CDR3 covers 12 residues. The V and J ends lost 4 bases and 7 bases respectively, with 7 bases between them. Germline V gene lookup returns CDR1 KGHDR and CDR2 SFDVKD. In nucleotides, the CDR3 is TGTGCCACCAGTGACCGGCCTAATGAGCAGTTCTTC. Translated, it gives CATSDRPNEQFF.

The chain has TRBV20-1 and TRBJ2-1; 10 bases fit TRBD2. The CDR3 spans 13 residues. Germline CDR1 is DFQATT and CDR2 is SNEGSKA (reference sequence). V trimming: 3 bases; J trimming: 13 bases; junction bases outside the gene matches: 9. This CDR3 is CSASVAGGETQFF. The CDR3 coding sequence is TGCAGTGCTAGTGTAGCGGGAGGAGAGACCCAGTTCTTC.

The table lists this clonotype with a count of one. The CDR3 DNA reads TGTGCCAGCAGCCCAACGGGAGAGTGGACTGAAGCTTTCTTT. This encodes CASSPTGEWTEAFF. V and J are TRBV28 and TRBJ1-1; D is unclear. Germline values: CDR1 MDHEN, CDR2 SYDVKM. This CDR3 comprises 14 residues. The V end lost 6 bases, the J end lost 5 bases, and 16 bases lay between the germline ends. Together with reference TRBV28 and TRBJ1-1, the CDR3 gives the full variable domain: DVKVTQSSRYLVKRTGEKVFLECVQDMDHENMFWYRQDPGLGLRLIYFSYDVKMKEKGDIPEGYSVSREKKERFSLILESASTNQTSMYLCASSPTGEWTEAFFGQGTRLTVV.

The chain uses TRBV29-1 and TRBJ2-5; TRBD1 aligns across 9 bases. Germline CDR1 SQVTM, CDR2 ANQGSEA. J gave up 5 bases and V 5 bases, and 6 bases lay outside the gene matches. The CDR3 contains 13 residues. The CDR3 sequence: CSVRTGVGETQYF. CDR3 nucleotide sequence: TGCAGCGTTCGGACAGGGGTTGGGGAGACCCAGTACTTC.

The rearrangement links TRBV5-1 to TRBJ2-1, with no clear D. Between the trimmed V and J ends, which lost 2 bases and 0 bases, there was a span of 9 bases. The germline CDR1 and CDR2 sequences are SGHRS and YFSETQ. The CDR3 contains 15 residues. Here the CDR3 DNA reads TGCGCCAGCAGCTTACCGGATATCTCCTACAATGAGCAGTTCTTC. The encoded protein is CASSLPDISYNEQFF.

The V gene is TRBV27, the J gene TRBJ2-3; D is perhaps TRBD2 (5 bases). CDR1 and CDR2 from the germline V gene are MNHEY and SMNVEV (reference sequence). Between the trimmed V and J ends, which lost 7 bases and 3 bases, there was a span of 11 bases. The CDR3 length is 13 residues. In DNA form, the CDR3 reads TGTGCCAGCATAGCGTGGAAAACAGATACGCAGTATTTT. Translating gives CASIAWKTDTQYF.

The V and J genes are TRBV10-3 and TRBJ2-7; D may be TRBD2 (5 bases). V shed 0 bases and J shed 3 bases, with 15 bases lying between them. Germline values: CDR1 ENHRY, CDR2 SYGVKD. The CDR3 runs 16 residues. The CDR3, as DNA: TGTGCCATCAGTGAGTCCTCGGGGTTTCGCCGCTACGAGCAGTACTTC. Translated, it gives CAISESSGFRRYEQYF.

The V call is TRBV4-1, the J call TRBJ1-5, with D possibly being TRBD1 (5 bases). In germline, CDR1 is MGHRA, CDR2 YSYEKL. The CDR3 is 17 residues long. Between the trimmed V and J ends, which lost 1 base and 4 bases, there was a span of 17 bases. DNA for the CDR3: TGCGCCAGCAGCCAAGTCGAAGGGGCAAGTGGTAATCAGCCCCAGCATTTT. It yields the protein CASSQVEGASGNQPQHF.

The rearrangement uses TRBV4-3 and TRBJ2-5; a weak D match, TRBD1 (7 bases). This CDR3 is 15 amino acids long. Trimming shortened V by 1 base and J by 2 bases, and 11 bases separated the two germline ends. Germline V gene lookup returns CDR1 LGHNA and CDR2 YSLEER. CDR3 in DNA: TGCGCCAGCAGCCAAGGCGGGACAGTTCAAGAGACCCAGTACTTC. Protein: CASSQGGTVQETQYF.

A few counts support this clonotype. The CDR3 region is CASSPGLVEDTQYF. CDR3 in DNA: TGTGCCAGCAGCCCTGGACTAGTCGAAGATACGCAGTATTTT. The J gene is TRBJ2-3, the V gene TRBV5-4; 7 positions agree with TRBD2. This CDR3 is built from 14 residues. The V and J ends lost 4 bases and 5 bases, in that order; junction bases with no gene match: 7. Germline V gene sequence: CDR1 SGHNT, CDR2 YYREEE (reference sequence).

The table lists this clonotype with a count of one. The chain combines TRBV2 with TRBJ2-3; D possibly corresponds to TRBD2 (6 bases). The CDR3 contains 16 residues. Trimming shortened V by 3 bases and J by 6 bases, and 19 bases separated the two germline ends. The germline V gene encodes CDR1 SNHLY and CDR2 FYNNEI. The CDR3 DNA reads TGTGCCAGCAGTGAGGAACCGAACGGGAGTGGGGATACGCAGTATTTT. Amino acid sequence: CASSEEPNGSGDTQYF.

The gene calls are TRBV25-1 and TRBJ1-2, with 8 bases lining up with TRBD1. CDR3 size: 17 residues. V was pared by 3 bases and J by 0 bases, with 9 bases of the junction left unmatched. Germline V gives CDR1 MGHDK, CDR2 SYGVNS. The CDR3: CASSDGTGWVPNYGYTF. The CDR3 nucleotides are TGTGCCAGCAGTGACGGGACAGGTTGGGTTCCTAACTATGGCTACACCTTC.

This clonotype occurred a few times. The rearrangement links TRBV24-1 to TRBJ2-5, with TRBD2 as a possible D gene (5 bases). Trimming removed 5 bases at V and 2 bases at J, with 14 bases between. CDR3 size: 15 residues. Germline V gene sequence: CDR1 KGHDR, CDR2 SFDVKD. The CDR3, as DNA: TGTGCCACCAGTGCGCTAGCTGGTGGTCAAGAGACCCAGTACTTC. Translating gives CATSALAGGQETQYF.

V gene TRBV12-3 or TRBV12-4 combines with J gene TRBJ1-2; D is uncertain. The CDR3 sequence is 13 residues long. Trimming cost V 3 bases and J 3 bases, with 8 bases left between them. DNA for the CDR3: TGTGCCAGCAGTTTGCAGGAACACTATGGCTACACCTTC. Translating it yields CASSLQEHYGYTF.

The chain is built from TRBV30 and TRBJ2-4; 7 bases are a match to TRBD2. The J call is uncertain, as TRBJ2-7 better fits the DNA end. This CDR3 spans 14 amino acids. The germline V gene has CDR1 GTSNPN and CDR2 SVGIG (reference sequence). The CDR3 DNA sequence: TGTGCCTGGAGTGGTGGGAGGGCGGCCTACGAGCAGTACTTC. It specifies CAWSGGRAAYEQYF.

V usage is TRBV6-6 and J usage is TRBJ2-1; D possibly corresponds to TRBD2 (7 bases). The CDR3 has 17 amino acids. V lost 2 bases to trimming and J lost 3 bases, with 17 bases between them. Looked up from germline, CDR1 is MNHNY and CDR2 is SVGAGI (reference sequence). The CDR3 DNA reads as TGTGCCAGCAGTTACCTAGGGGGGGGGAAAATCTACAATGAGCAGTTCTTC. Protein sequence: CASSYLGGGKIYNEQFF.

The chain combines TRBV29-1 with TRBJ1-4; perhaps TRBD1 as D (5 bases). CDR1 SQVTM and CDR2 ANQGSEA come from the germline V gene. The CDR3 has 13 amino acids. V dropped 7 bases and J dropped 7 bases, with 16 bases sitting between them. Written as DNA, the CDR3 is TGCAGCGCTGGGGGAGGGTCCGGTGAAAAACTGTTTTTT. Protein sequence: CSAGGGSGEKLFF.

DNA of the CDR3: TGCGCCAGCAGCTCGGGGAGGAAAACGGGACTAGCTTACAATGAGCAGTTCTTC. The encoded protein is CASSSGRKTGLAYNEQFF. The rearrangement joins TRBV5-1 to TRBJ2-1, with 9 bases lining up with TRBD2. This CDR3 has 18 amino acids. The germline CDR1 and CDR2 sequences are SGHRS and YFSETQ. The V segment lost 3 bases and the J segment 4 bases; nucleotides outside the gene matches: 14.

The V and J genes are TRBV7-2 and TRBJ2-5, with D possibly TRBD1 on 5 matching bases. Per germline, CDR1 SGHTA and CDR2 FQGNSA. The CDR3 totals 17 residues. Trimming took off 2 bases at V and 2 bases at J, with 18 bases between the two ends. CDR3 in amino acids: CASSLQSQGLLQETQYF. In DNA, the CDR3 is TGTGCCAGCAGCTTACAAAGCCAGGGTTTATTACAAGAGACCCAGTACTTC.

The table lists this clonotype with a count of one. This chain uses TRBV20-1 with TRBJ2-1; either TRBD1 or TRBD2 may supply D (5 bases each). Between the trimmed V and J ends, which lost 3 bases and 0 bases, there was a span of 9 bases. Germline V gives CDR1 DFQATT, CDR2 SNEGSKA (reference sequence). The CDR3 consists of 14 residues. The CDR3 loop reads CSARGPTSYNEQFF. CDR3 DNA: TGCAGTGCTAGGGGACCCACCTCCTACAATGAGCAGTTCTTC.

V usage is TRBV11-2 and J usage is TRBJ2-3; the match to TRBD2 covers 9 bases. The CDR3 has 19 residues. In germline, CDR1 is SGHAT, CDR2 FQNNGV. With V trimmed by 0 bases and J by 0 bases, 10 bases remained unmatched. The CDR3 nucleotides read TGTGCCAGCAGCTTAGATGGGGCGGGAGGGTCCGCTAGCACAGATACGCAGTATTTT. It translates to CASSLDGAGGSASTDTQYF.

This clonotype has just a few counts. The chain is built from TRBV29-1 and TRBJ2-5; either TRBD1 or TRBD2 may supply D (5 bases each). There are 15 residues in the CDR3. Germline lookup yields CDR1 SQVTM and CDR2 ANQGSEA. V dropped 4 bases and J dropped 2 bases, with 17 bases sitting between them. The CDR3 protein is CSVAYGTDMQETQYF. The CDR3 DNA sequence: TGCAGCGTTGCCTACGGGACGGATATGCAAGAGACCCAGTACTTC.

V and J are TRBV6-6 and TRBJ1-1; 10 bases match TRBD1. This CDR3 region has 17 residues. The junction had 15 bases not matched to a gene; V was cut back by 6 bases and J by 5 bases. From germline, CDR1 is MNHNY and CDR2 SVGAGI (reference sequence). CDR3 loop: CASSAPPTGGGWTEAFF. In DNA, the CDR3 is TGTGCCAGCAGCGCGCCCCCGACAGGGGGCGGGTGGACTGAAGCTTTCTTT.

This clonotype came up a few times. The chain combines TRBV28 with TRBJ2-7, with D possibly called TRBD1 or TRBD2 (5 bases each). The germline V gene encodes CDR1 MDHEN and CDR2 SYDVKM. The CDR3 contains 16 residues. V was clipped by 5 bases and J by 5 bases, with 22 bases between them. The CDR3 bases are TGTGCCAGCAGTCTTTTCCGGGACCCCAAAGGAGACGAGCAGTACTTC. Translating it yields CASSLFRDPKGDEQYF.

For this clonotype: One end of the junction does not line up with germline, which may come from a read error. The chain links TRBV11-2 to TRBJ2-3; D is tentatively TRBD1 or TRBD2 (5 bases each). This CDR3 comprises 20 residues. CDR1 and CDR2 from the germline V gene are SGHAT and FQNNGV. CDR3 residues: CASRFVEGQIPWASEATQYF. As DNA, the CDR3 is TGTGCCAGCCGCTTTGTAGAGGGGCAAATCCCTTGGGCCTCTGAAGCTACGCAGTATTTT.

This clonotype has more than one count but fewer than ten. This chain uses TRBV20-1 with TRBJ2-1; either TRBD1 or TRBD2 may fit D (9 bases each). The CDR3 loop spans 16 amino acids. The V end was cut by 6 bases, the J end by 6 bases, with 24 bases between. The germline V gene encodes CDR1 DFQATT and CDR2 SNEGSKA (reference sequence). The CDR3 DNA follows: TGCAGTGCAGGGACAGGGACTAGCTACGGCTTCAATGAGCAGTTCTTC. Protein: CSAGTGTSYGFNEQFF.

This clonotype has only a few counts. The rearrangement links TRBV7-9 to TRBJ1-2, with D unclear. V was cut by 7 bases and J by 6 bases, with 21 bases left in between. The length of the CDR3 is 15 residues. Germline loops: CDR1 SEHNR, CDR2 FQNEAQ (reference sequence). Here the CDR3 reads CASTIVEGSQDGYTF. CDR3 sequence (DNA): TGTGCCAGCACCATCGTGGAGGGAAGTCAAGATGGCTACACCTTC.

The CDR3, as DNA: TGCAGTGCTAGAGATAGCGGGAGAGATCCCTACAATGAGCAGTTCTTC. Translated: CSARDSGRDPYNEQFF. The chain recombines TRBV20-1 with TRBJ2-1; TRBD2 agrees at 9 bases. In germline, CDR1 is DFQATT, CDR2 SNEGSKA (reference sequence). The junction had 5 bases not matched to a gene; V was cut back by 0 bases and J by 2 bases. This CDR3 comprises 16 residues.

This clonotype was observed a few times. This could be a read error, since a much larger clone is one nucleotide away. The rearrangement joins TRBV29-1 to TRBJ2-5, with D possibly TRBD1 on 6 matching bases. CDR1 and CDR2 from the germline V gene are SQVTM and ANQGSEA. Trimming removed 7 bases from V and 11 bases from J, with 20 bases in between. The CDR3 contains 12 residues. CDR3 loop: CSASTGCHEQYF. In nucleotides, the CDR3 is TGCAGCGCCTCCACAGGGTGCCATGAGCAGTACTTC.